The T cell receptor (beta chain) described here comes from a study of monozygotic twins with inflammatory bowel disease. Study results and limitations: IBD patients had lower TCRbeta diversity (inverse Simpson) than healthy co-twins.

As regards this clonotype: As yet, its antigen is unknown.

TCRdb re-called the 5' RACE reads and shows each CDR3 protein once, DNA omitted. This table lists 200,000 to 250,000 distinct CDR3 sequences. Germline values: CDR1 MDHEN, CDR2 SYDVKM. This CDR3 spans 15 amino acids. Sequencing was carried out using blood. This clonotype was obtained from a human donor with ulcerative colitis or Crohn's disease, or a healthy co-twin of an affected twin (not recorded which). This chain links TRBV28 with TRBJ1-3; TCRdb selects TRBD1, and the lack of DNA leaves this call unchecked. The CDR3 reads CASSLTGANGNTIYF.